This TCR beta chain emerged from a study of cytomegalovirus exposure and HLA in healthy donors. Study details: One earlier analysis, a look at some 180 million T cells, found 100 million to 130 million unique TCR beta sequences. Whole-study results and caveats: Clonal expansion, a later analysis showed, was greater in HLA-associated TCR beta chains than in equally common others.

A note on this clone: Its antigen is unknown.

Germline-derived CDR1 and CDR2 are GTSNPN and SVGIG (reference sequence). V gave up 4 bases and J gave up 7 bases, with 10 bases separating them. The CDR3 runs 11 residues. PCR amplification relied on 60 Vbeta primers (plus 13 Jbeta primers). Original data processing: Unique TCR beta chains numbered roughly 84 million in a later analysis, with roughly 11 million shared. Produced via immunoSEQ multiplex PCR; TCRdb's table is partial and in-frame only. That table gives V, J and clone size, and the DNA gave D and trimming. The repertoire holds 150,000 to 200,000 clones, with approximately 80% as singletons.

The sample consisted of PBMCs. This rearrangement joins TRBV30 to TRBJ1-2; the D is unclear. This clonotype was obtained from a male donor in good health and CMV-seronegative. CDR3 sequence reads: CAWTPSLGYTF. CDR3 coding DNA: TGTGCCTGGACACCGAGCCTTGGCTACACCTTC.